Presented here are 27 T cell receptor beta chains from one specimen sequenced in a study of beta chain features in type 1 diabetes. The antigens for these receptors are not known. Expressed TCRB transcripts were sequenced, since all the RNA that had been isolated was reverse transcribed. Only in-frame clones appear in the TCRdb table, and some are missing; sequencing was by immunoSEQ multiplex PCR. The sample lists some 270,000 clones, 9.5% to 13% occurring once. Study-level results: Moderate yet significant TCRB CDR3 shortening was seen in Type 1 diabetes patients in all four CD4+ subsets.

The sequenced material came from naive CD4+ T cells from blood. Receptors originate from a young man with type 1 diabetes.

The V and J genes are TRBV5-1 and TRBJ2-5, with 9 bases identical to TRBD1. This CDR3 is 16 amino acids long. CDR1 is SGHRS, CDR2 YFSETQ, per germline. The V and J ends lost 1 base and 4 bases, in that order; junction bases with no gene match: 8. The CDR3 region has the DNA TGCGCCAGCAGCTTGAATCAGGGACAGGGACCAGAGACCCAGTACTTC. Protein sequence: CASSLNQGQGPETQYF.

The V and J genes are TRBV5-1 and TRBJ2-2, with a weak D call TRBD1 (6 bases). The length of the CDR3 is 14 residues. The V end lost 4 bases, the J end lost 2 bases, and 9 bases lay between the germline ends. Germline V gives CDR1 SGHRS, CDR2 YFSETQ. CDR3 bases: TGCGCCAGCAGCCCGACAGGAAACACCGGGGAGCTGTTTTTT. Its translation: CASSPTGNTGELFF. The full variable domain, completed using reference TRBV5-1 and TRBJ2-2, is KAGVTQTPRYLIKTRGQQVTLSCSPISGHRSVSWYQQTPGQGLQFLFEYFSETQRNKGNFPGRFSGRQFSNSRSEMNVSTLELGDSALYLCASSPTGNTGELFFGEGSRLTVL.

The chain has TRBV5-4 and TRBJ1-1; D possibly corresponds to TRBD1 (5 bases). Trimming shortened V by 4 bases and J by 2 bases, and 12 bases separated the two germline ends. The CDR3 is 14 residues long. CDR1 SGHNT and CDR2 YYREEE come from the germline V gene (reference sequence). The CDR3 loop reads CASSQETDNTEAFF. For the CDR3, the DNA is TGTGCCAGCAGCCAAGAGACAGACAACACTGAAGCTTTCTTT.

This clone was counted a few times. This sequence joins TRBV6-5 and TRBJ2-7; tentative D call: TRBD2 (5 bases). The CDR3 consists of 13 residues. Germline values: CDR1 MNHEY, CDR2 SVGAGI. V lost 1 base, J lost 5 bases, and 9 bases lay in between. CDR3 in amino acids: CASSYFVGDEQYF. CDR3 in DNA: TGTGCCAGCAGTTACTTTGTCGGGGACGAGCAGTACTTC.

This clone has a handful of counts. V is TRBV19 and J is TRBJ1-2; D is unresolved. V was pared by 4 bases and J by 2 bases, with 5 bases between. Germline V lookup: CDR1 LNHDA, CDR2 SQIVND (reference sequence). CDR3 length: 12 amino acids. The CDR3 coding sequence is TGTGCCAGTAGTAACAGCAACTATGGCTACACCTTC. Its protein product is CASSNSNYGYTF.

This chain joins TRBV15 and TRBJ1-6; D not certain. This CDR3 comprises 16 residues. Per germline, CDR1 LNHNV and CDR2 YYDKDF (reference sequence). V lost 0 bases and J lost 4, with 10 bases in between. The CDR3 protein is CATSRDRYRYNSPLHF. DNA for the CDR3: TGTGCCACCAGCAGAGATCGGTACAGATATAATTCACCCCTCCACTTT.

The V call is TRBV7-3, the J call TRBJ2-5; D possibly corresponds to TRBD1 (6 bases). The V end was cut by 1 base, the J end by 2 bases, with 17 bases between. There are 17 residues in the CDR3. The germline gives CDR1 SGHTA, CDR2 FQGTGA. Here the CDR3 reads CASSLRSSGQKQETQYF. CDR3 DNA: TGTGCCAGCAGCTTAAGGTCCTCGGGACAAAAACAAGAGACCCAGTACTTC.

The chain uses TRBV5-1 and TRBJ1-1; 9 bases align to TRBD1. The V gene's germline CDR1 is SGHRS and CDR2 YFSETQ. V lost 5 bases and J lost 0; bases outside the gene matches: 2. The CDR3 totals 14 residues. The CDR3 sequence is CASRGQGLNTEAFF. The CDR3, as DNA: TGCGCCAGCAGAGGACAGGGGCTGAACACTGAAGCTTTCTTT.

This clone occurred a few times. The CDR3 DNA sequence: TGTGCCAGCAGTAATCAGGGCAATGAGCAGTTCTTC. Amino acids: CASSNQGNEQFF. This rearrangement joins TRBV9 to TRBJ2-1; possibly TRBD1 for D (5 bases). Between the trimmed V and J ends, which lost 5 bases and 6 bases, there was a span of 9 bases. The germline gives CDR1 SGDLS, CDR2 YYNGEE. The CDR3 loop spans 12 amino acids.

This clone has a handful of counts. The rearrangement joins TRBV25-1 to TRBJ2-2; tentative D call: TRBD1 (6 bases). The CDR3 loop spans 15 amino acids. Germline V gene data show CDR1 as MGHDK and CDR2 as SYGVNS. Trimming removed 5 bases from V and 2 bases from J, with 12 bases in between. CDR3 DNA sequence: TGTGCCAGCAGTTTGGGACACTTAAACACCGGGGAGCTGTTTTTT. Residues: CASSLGHLNTGELFF.

This clone occurred a few times. The chain couples TRBV9 to TRBJ2-6, with a weak D call TRBD1 (6 bases). Germline V gene data show CDR1 as SGDLS and CDR2 as YYNGEE. Trimming removed 4 bases at V and 2 bases at J, with 10 bases between. The CDR3 consists of 15 residues. This CDR3 is CASSPQGPGANVLTF. CDR3 coding DNA: TGTGCCAGCAGCCCTCAGGGGCCTGGGGCCAACGTCCTGACTTTC.

V is TRBV11-1 and J is TRBJ1-1; 9 bases fit TRBD1. Germline CDR1 is SGHAT and CDR2 is FQDESV (reference sequence). This CDR3 is 17 amino acids long. V shed 5 bases and J 0 bases; nucleotides not matched to a gene: 10. This CDR3 reads CASSQVPGQGMNTEAFF. The CDR3 nucleotides read TGTGCCAGCAGCCAAGTCCCGGGACAGGGAATGAACACTGAAGCTTTCTTT.

The rearrangement joins TRBV30 to TRBJ1-5; D gene unclear. The CDR3 runs to 14 residues. The germline gives CDR1 GTSNPN, CDR2 SVGIG (reference sequence). V was cut by 1 base and J by 7 bases, with 14 bases left in between. The DNA for the CDR3 is TGTGCCTGGAGTGGGAGGCTCCTAGGGCAGCCCCAGCATTTT. This translates into CAWSGRLLGQPQHF.

This clone appeared a few times. The chain couples TRBV9 to TRBJ2-5, with D tentatively TRBD2 (5 bases). The CDR3 totals 15 residues. V lost 0 bases and J lost 1, with 10 bases in between. Germline CDR1 is SGDLS and CDR2 is YYNGEE. CDR3 nucleotide sequence: TGTGCCAGCAGCGTAGGGGCGGGTCCCCAAGAGACCCAGTACTTC. It is translated as CASSVGAGPQETQYF.

This clone has just a few counts. J is TRBJ1-2 and V is TRBV2; TRBD1 aligns across 8 bases. CDR1 and CDR2 (germline): SNHLY, FYNNEI. With 4 bases clipped from V and 7 bases from J, the junction kept 5 bases outside the gene matches. This CDR3 region has 13 residues. The DNA of the CDR3 is TGTGCCAGCAGTGTCGGACAGGGACTTGGCTACACCTTC. This encodes CASSVGQGLGYTF.

The chain couples TRBV19 to TRBJ2-1, with 7 bases lining up with TRBD2. This CDR3 has 12 residues. Germline V lookup: CDR1 LNHDA, CDR2 SQIVND (reference sequence). With 6 bases clipped from V and 8 bases from J, the junction kept 4 bases outside the gene matches. DNA for the CDR3: TGTGCCAGTAGCGGGGGGTTCTATGAGCAGTTCTTC. This translates into CASSGGFYEQFF.

This sequence joins TRBV7-9 and TRBJ2-7; 7 bases align to TRBD1. The trim removed 5 bases at V and 4 bases at J, leaving 5 bases unmatched. The CDR3 consists of 13 residues. Germline V lookup: CDR1 SEHNR, CDR2 FQNEAQ (reference sequence). CDR3 in amino acids: CASSGTAPYEQYF. The CDR3 nucleotides are TGTGCCAGCAGCGGGACAGCTCCTTACGAGCAGTACTTC.

The J gene is TRBJ1-5, the V gene TRBV19, with 11 bases identical to TRBD1. Trimming took 5 bases from V and 3 from J; bases not matched to a gene: 3. The CDR3 has 15 residues. Germline CDR1 reads LNHDA; CDR2 reads SQIVND (reference sequence). CDR3 sequence: CASSLGQGVNQPQHF. In DNA form, the CDR3 reads TGTGCCAGTAGTTTGGGACAGGGGGTCAATCAGCCCCAGCATTTT. Filled out from reference TRBV19 and TRBJ1-5, the complete variable domain reads DGGITQSPKYLFRKEGQNVTLSCEQNLNHDAMYWYRQDPGQGLRLIYYSQIVNDFQKGDIAEGYSVSREKKESFPLTVTSAQKNPTAFYLCASSLGQGVNQPQHFGDGTRLSIL.

The V and J genes are TRBV29-1 and TRBJ1-6; D not resolved. The ends were cut back, 4 bases at V and 7 bases at J, with 14 bases in the middle. This CDR3 contains 14 residues. CDR1 is SQVTM, CDR2 ANQGSEA, per germline. The DNA for the CDR3 is TGCAGCGTTGCCCAATCGGCGGGGAATTCACCCCTCCACTTT. It translates to CSVAQSAGNSPLHF.

This chain joins TRBV7-9 and TRBJ2-6, with D unclear. Germline values: CDR1 SEHNR, CDR2 FQNEAQ (reference sequence). There are 15 residues in the CDR3. Trimming stripped 3 bases from V and 1 base from J, with 7 bases between. The CDR3 is CASSFYGSGANVLTF. The CDR3 DNA is TGTGCCAGCAGCTTCTACGGTTCTGGGGCCAACGTCCTGACTTTC.

This chain uses TRBV29-1 with TRBJ1-2; D remains ambiguous. Germline V gives CDR1 SQVTM, CDR2 ANQGSEA. Between the trimmed V and J ends, which lost 5 bases and 12 bases, there was a span of 13 bases. The CDR3 has 10 amino acids. The CDR3 DNA follows: TGCAGCGTTCCCCGTTATGGGCACACCTTC. It translates to CSVPRYGHTF.

The J gene is TRBJ1-4, the V gene TRBV9; unclear D gene. Trimming cost V 7 bases and J 6 bases, with 13 bases left between them. CDR1 and CDR2 (germline): SGDLS, YYNGEE. This CDR3 has 13 amino acids. The CDR3 loop reads CASQAGLDEKLFF. Written as DNA, the CDR3 is TGTGCCAGCCAAGCGGGGTTGGATGAAAAACTGTTTTTT.

The chain joins TRBV9 to TRBJ2-2, with D perhaps TRBD2 (6 bases). The CDR3 covers 15 residues. Germline V gene lookup returns CDR1 SGDLS and CDR2 YYNGEE. V lost 2 bases and J 0 bases, leaving 8 bases between the germline ends. The CDR3 loop reads CASSVSGANTGELFF. The CDR3 DNA reads as TGTGCCAGCAGCGTTTCGGGGGCGAACACCGGGGAGCTGTTTTTT.

The genes are TRBV10-3 and TRBJ2-1; no firm D call. This CDR3 has 14 residues. Trimming cost V 5 bases and J 8 bases, with 16 bases left between them. Germline CDR1 is ENHRY and CDR2 is SYGVKD. In DNA form, the CDR3 reads TGTGCCATCAGTATAGCCGACCCCACCCATGAGCAGTTCTTC. Its protein product is CAISIADPTHEQFF.

This clone was observed a few times. The chain recombines TRBV5-1 with TRBJ1-1; D ambiguous. This CDR3 contains 13 residues. Trimming took off 1 base at V and 4 bases at J, with 8 bases between the two ends. Germline V gene sequence: CDR1 SGHRS, CDR2 YFSETQ. The CDR3 region is CASSLTGVTEAFF. Written as DNA, the CDR3 is TGCGCCAGCAGCTTGACGGGTGTCACTGAAGCTTTCTTT.

The chain employs TRBV10-3 and TRBJ1-2, with D maybe TRBD1 (6 bases). The CDR3 is 12 amino acids. Germline V gene sequence: CDR1 ENHRY, CDR2 SYGVKD. Trimming took off 4 bases at V and 5 bases at J, with 8 bases between the two ends. Written as DNA, the CDR3 is TGTGCCATCAGTGTGGACAGATATGGCTACACCTTC. The encoded protein is CAISVDRYGYTF.

Only a few counts were recorded for this clone. The chain uses TRBV5-4 and TRBJ2-3; D uncertain. With 3 bases removed from V and 6 bases from J, the gap between germline ends came to 8 bases. Germline CDR1 SGHNT, CDR2 YYREEE (reference sequence). This CDR3 has 12 amino acids. CDR3 sequence: CASSSPQDTQYF. CDR3 nucleotide sequence: TGTGCCAGCAGCTCCCCCCAGGATACGCAGTATTTT.